This is a list of T cell receptor beta chains from one sample in a study of early T cells in non-severe SARS-CoV-2 infection. MiXCR was run by TCRdb on the 5' RACE reads, yielding one entry per CDR3 protein. The sample includes approximately 30,000 distinct CDR3 sequences, approximately 5% seen only once; the top ten take 7.9%. Sequencing was carried out using whole blood. The receptors come from an adult who was a healthcare worker with PCR-confirmed SARS-CoV-2 infection or an uninfected control (not recorded which). Each CDR3 is given with its conserved first and last residue. A D gene is named only where the DNA matches it firmly. Only part of the rows carry a size: once, few, many, or a class if the clone is expanded.

CDR3aa,CDR3nt,d_gene,abundance,v_gene,j_gene
CASSSYSYEQYF,TGTGCCAGCAGCTCTTACTCCTACGAGCAGTACTTC,-,many,TRBV7-6,TRBJ2-7
CASSDSTYNEKLFF,TGTGCCAGCAGCGACAGTACTTATAATGAAAAACTGTTTTTT,-,many,TRBV7-2,TRBJ1-4
CASSLGQGFGYGYTF,TGTGCCAGCAGCTTAGGACAGGGGTTTGGCTATGGCTACACCTTC,TRBD1,many,TRBV7-2,TRBJ1-2
CASSFVPGLGDVEQFF,TGTGCCAGCAGCTTCGTACCGGGACTAGGGGACGTTGAGCAGTTCTTC,TRBD2,-,TRBV7-9,TRBJ2-1
CSVAEVLETQYF,TGCAGCGTAGCAGAGGTCCTAGAGACCCAGTACTTC,-,-,TRBV29-1,TRBJ2-5
CATSASASSYEQYF,TGTGCCACCAGTGCATCGGCTAGCAGCTACGAGCAGTACTTC,-,-,TRBV24-1,TRBJ2-7
CASSPPKVSSSYEQYF,TGTGCCAGCTCACCACCTAAAGTCTCCAGCTCCTACGAGCAGTACTTC,-,-,TRBV18,TRBJ2-7
CASSEAGHDLAKNIQYF,TGTGCCAGCAGTGAAGCGGGACACGATTTAGCCAAAAACATTCAGTACTTC,-,many,TRBV6-1,TRBJ2-4
CASSTGGSGELFF,TGTGCCAGCAGTACAGGGGGCTCCGGGGAGCTGTTTTTT,TRBD1,-,TRBV6-2/TRBV6-3,TRBJ2-2
CASSERTGDPFGGTEAFF,TGTGCCAGCAGCGAAAGGACAGGGGATCCGTTCGGGGGCACTGAAGCTTTCTTT,TRBD1,many,TRBV3-1,TRBJ1-1